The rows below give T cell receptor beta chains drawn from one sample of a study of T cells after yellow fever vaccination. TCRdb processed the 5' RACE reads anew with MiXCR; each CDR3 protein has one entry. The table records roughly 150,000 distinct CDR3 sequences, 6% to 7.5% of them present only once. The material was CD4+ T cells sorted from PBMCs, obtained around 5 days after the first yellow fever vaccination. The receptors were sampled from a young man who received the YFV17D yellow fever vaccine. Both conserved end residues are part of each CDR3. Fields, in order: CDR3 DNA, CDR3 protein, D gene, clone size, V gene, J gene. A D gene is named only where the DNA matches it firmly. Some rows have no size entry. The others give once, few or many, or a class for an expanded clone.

TGCAGCGTGACGACAGGCCGACATCAGCCCCAGCATTTT	CSVTTGRHQPQHF	-	many	TRBV29-1	TRBJ1-5
TGTGCCAGTATGGCCGGTCTTTTTAATTCACCCCTCCACTTT	CASMAGLFNSPLHF	-	many	TRBV19	TRBJ1-6
TGCAGTGCTAGGGGACAGGGTGGTAATTCACCCCTCCACTTT	CSARGQGGNSPLHF	TRBD1	many	TRBV20-1	TRBJ1-6
TGTGCCAGCAGCCCCACGGCGGGGGGGCCGGTAGATACGCAGTATTTT	CASSPTAGGPVDTQYF	TRBD2	many	TRBV7-2	TRBJ2-3
TGTGCCAGCACCATTACACAGGGCCTGGGCTACACCTTC	CASTITQGLGYTF	-	many	TRBV12-3/TRBV12-4	TRBJ1-2
TGTGCCAGCAGTCCCTTCCTTAAGGAAAAACTGTTTTTT	CASSPFLKEKLFF	-	-	TRBV28	TRBJ1-4
TGCGCCAGCAGCCAAATTCCGGTCGGGGAAGCTTTCTTT	CASSQIPVGEAFF	-	many	TRBV4-3	TRBJ1-1
TGCGCCAGCAGCCTGAGGGGGGTCACTAATGAAAAACTGTTTTTT	CASSLRGVTNEKLFF	-	-	TRBV5-1	TRBJ1-4
TGTGCCAGCAGTTCGGGCAGTTCAGGGACCATATATTTT	CASSSGSSGTIYF	-	many	TRBV6-5	TRBJ1-3
TGTGCCACCCGGACTAGCGGTAGGGAGACCCAGTACTTC	CATRTSGRETQYF	TRBD2	few	TRBV6-1	TRBJ2-5
TGTGCCAGCTCCCCGGACAGGGGGAACTATGGCTACACCTTC	CASSPDRGNYGYTF	TRBD1	few	TRBV6-1	TRBJ1-2
TGCGCCAGCAGCACCGGGGGGAACACCGGGGAGCTGTTTTTT	CASSTGGNTGELFF	-	many	TRBV5-1	TRBJ2-2
TGTGCCAGCAGCCAAGAAGGACAGGGGAACTATGGCTACACCTTC	CASSQEGQGNYGYTF	TRBD1	many	TRBV4-2	TRBJ1-2
TGCAGCGTTGCAACCTTGTCAGGGTCGGGCACTGAAGCTTTCTTT	CSVATLSGSGTEAFF	-	many	TRBV29-1	TRBJ1-1
TGCAGTGCTTACCCCTTTAGCGGGGGGCACAATGAGCAGTTCTTC	CSAYPFSGGHNEQFF	TRBD2	many	TRBV20-1	TRBJ2-1
TGTGCCAGCAGCGCCCAGGGGTTCGACAAAAACATTCAGTACTTC	CASSAQGFDKNIQYF	-	many	TRBV9	TRBJ2-4
TGTGCCAGCAGTTTATTGGGGCAGGGTGAGTTCTTC	CASSLLGQGEFF	-	many	TRBV27	TRBJ2-1
TGTGCCAGCAGTTTTGGTCGACAGGGCAATCAGCCCCAGCATTTT	CASSFGRQGNQPQHF	-	many	TRBV12-3/TRBV12-4	TRBJ1-5
TGTGCCAGCAGCCAATTCGGGGGGGCCGGGGAGTACGGAGAGACCCAGTACTTC	CASSQFGGAGEYGETQYF	TRBD2	many	TRBV11-3	TRBJ2-5
TGCAGTGCTACCGGGGGGCTAGCGGGGCTCCAAGAGACCCAGTACTTC	CSATGGLAGLQETQYF	TRBD2	few	TRBV20-1	TRBJ2-5
TGCAGTGCTAGGGCGGGGGCCTACAATCAGCCCCAGCATTTT	CSARAGAYNQPQHF	-	-	TRBV20-1	TRBJ1-5
TGTGCCAGCAGCTTCAAGGGTGGGAACATTCAGTACTTC	CASSFKGGNIQYF	-	-	TRBV7-2	TRBJ2-4
TGTGCCAGCAGCCAACCCCTAGCGGGGACTCGGCACGGCAATCAGCCCCAGCATTTT	CASSQPLAGTRHGNQPQHF	-	many	TRBV4-2	TRBJ1-5
TGTGCCAGCAGGGCTGGGGCCAACGTCCTGACTTTC	CASRAGANVLTF	-	-	TRBV2	TRBJ2-6
TGTGCCAGCAGTCAGCTAGCGGGGGCCTCCTACAATGAGCAGTTCTTC	CASSQLAGASYNEQFF	TRBD2	many	TRBV11-2	TRBJ2-1
TGTGCCAGCAGCCCAACACCGGGACAGGGGGGATTTCGAAAGGAAAAACTGTTTTTT	CASSPTPGQGGFRKEKLFF	TRBD1	-	TRBV4-2	TRBJ1-4
TGTGCCATCAGTGAGCTGTACGGGCAGGGGGTCCACAATGAGCAGTTCTTC	CAISELYGQGVHNEQFF	TRBD1	many	TRBV10-3	TRBJ2-1
TGCGCCAGCAGCCAAGATCTTCAAGGTTTGGGATCCTACGAGCAGTACTTC	CASSQDLQGLGSYEQYF	-	few	TRBV4-3	TRBJ2-7
TGTGCCAGCAGTTACGTTCAGGCCCTAGATGGCTACACCTTC	CASSYVQALDGYTF	-	many	TRBV6-5	TRBJ1-2
TGTGCCAGCAGCTTAGCGAGCGGCGGGAACTACGAGCAGTACTTC	CASSLASGGNYEQYF	-	few	TRBV7-2	TRBJ2-7
TGTGCCAGCAGCTTAAGGGCCCCGGCTTCTGGGGCCAACGTCCTGACTTTC	CASSLRAPASGANVLTF	-	many	TRBV7-8	TRBJ2-6
TGTGCCAGCACCTTGTTCGGAGACGAAGAGACCCAGTACTTC	CASTLFGDEETQYF	-	few	TRBV7-2	TRBJ2-5
TGTGCCAGCAGTAGGGACGGATCCAAGGGGCAGTTCTTC	CASSRDGSKGQFF	-	few	TRBV5-4	TRBJ2-1
TGCAGCGTTGAAGATCGACGGGGCGGGTCTTTGAGGACAGATACGCAGTATTTT	CSVEDRRGGSLRTDTQYF	-	many	TRBV29-1	TRBJ2-3
TGCGCCAGCAGCTTGGCCTCGGTAGCGGGGGGCGATGGAGAGACCCAGTACTTC	CASSLASVAGGDGETQYF	TRBD2	few	TRBV5-1	TRBJ2-5
TGTGCCAGTAGTTCCCCAAGACAGGGTCGTGACTATGGCTACACCTTC	CASSSPRQGRDYGYTF	TRBD1	few	TRBV19	TRBJ1-2
TGTGCCAGCAGCCAAGCTGGGTTCACCGGGGAGCTGTTTTTT	CASSQAGFTGELFF	-	-	TRBV3-1	TRBJ2-2
TGTGCCAGCTCCTTTCTGAGGGACAGGGTCTTATACACCTTC	CASSFLRDRVLYTF	TRBD1	many	TRBV7-2	TRBJ1-2
TGTGCCAGCTTTCCGGGACGGAATAATTCACCCCTCCACTTT	CASFPGRNNSPLHF	-	few	TRBV6-2/TRBV6-3	TRBJ1-6
TGTGCCAGCAGCATTCAGGGGATGACTGAAGCTTTCTTT	CASSIQGMTEAFF	-	many	TRBV3-1	TRBJ1-1
TGCGCCAGCAGCCGGACAGCTTACGAGCAGTACTTC	CASSRTAYEQYF	-	many	TRBV5-1	TRBJ2-7
TGCGCCAGCAGCTTAGGGGGACACTTCCAAGAGACCCAGTACTTC	CASSLGGHFQETQYF	-	few	TRBV5-1	TRBJ2-5
TGTGCCAGCAGCTCATCCCTTTATTTCGGGGGGTCCACAGATACGCAGTATTTT	CASSSSLYFGGSTDTQYF	TRBD2	few	TRBV11-2	TRBJ2-3
TGTGCCAGCAGTAATGCCAGGGGACTCCTTCCTTATGGCTACACCTTC	CASSNARGLLPYGYTF	-	few	TRBV6-1	TRBJ1-2
TGTGCCAGCAGCAAGGGGGGGGCTTTTCGAGGCAATGAGCAGTTCTTC	CASSKGGAFRGNEQFF	-	few	TRBV28	TRBJ2-1
TGCGCCAGCAGCCCGGAGGGGGCCCGAATATCAAGTTCACCCCTCCACTTT	CASSPEGARISSSPLHF	TRBD1	many	TRBV5-1	TRBJ1-6
TGCAGTGCCCCGCGGGCCGCCGACCAAGAGACCCAGTACTTC	CSAPRAADQETQYF	-	many	TRBV20-1	TRBJ2-5
TGTGCCAGCTCACCTAAGACAGGGGATGGGAACACTGAAGCTTTCTTT	CASSPKTGDGNTEAFF	TRBD1	many	TRBV18	TRBJ1-1
TGTGCCAGCAGCCCCCAGGGTTCCTACAATGAGCAGTTCTTC	CASSPQGSYNEQFF	-	many	TRBV9	TRBJ2-1
TGCAGTGCTAGCGACGAGCGGAGGGGAGCCAAAAACATTCAGTACTTC	CSASDERRGAKNIQYF	-	many	TRBV20-1	TRBJ2-4
TGCAGTGCTAGTGCTCCTAACAGGGAACGCTACGAGCAGTACTTC	CSASAPNRERYEQYF	-	few	TRBV20-1	TRBJ2-7
TGTGCTGGCGGTTCAGGACAGGGGCCAGATACGCAGTATTTT	CAGGSGQGPDTQYF	TRBD1	-	TRBV12-5	TRBJ2-3
TGTGCCAGCAGTTCGGACATCGCCTCCTACGAGCAGTACTTC	CASSSDIASYEQYF	-	many	TRBV12-3/TRBV12-4	TRBJ2-7
TGCAGCGAACGACTAGCGGGCACAGATACGCAGTATTTT	CSERLAGTDTQYF	TRBD2	many	TRBV20-1	TRBJ2-3
TGCGCCAGCAGCTTGGGGTACACCTGGGAGCTGTTTTTT	CASSLGYTWELFF	-	-	TRBV5-1	TRBJ2-2
TGTGCCAGCAGCCAAGGGTGGGGGCTAAACATTCAGTACTTC	CASSQGWGLNIQYF	-	few	TRBV14	TRBJ2-4
TGTGCCAGCAGTGAATCCGGGACAGGGAACTATGGCTACACCTTC	CASSESGTGNYGYTF	TRBD1	few	TRBV2	TRBJ1-2